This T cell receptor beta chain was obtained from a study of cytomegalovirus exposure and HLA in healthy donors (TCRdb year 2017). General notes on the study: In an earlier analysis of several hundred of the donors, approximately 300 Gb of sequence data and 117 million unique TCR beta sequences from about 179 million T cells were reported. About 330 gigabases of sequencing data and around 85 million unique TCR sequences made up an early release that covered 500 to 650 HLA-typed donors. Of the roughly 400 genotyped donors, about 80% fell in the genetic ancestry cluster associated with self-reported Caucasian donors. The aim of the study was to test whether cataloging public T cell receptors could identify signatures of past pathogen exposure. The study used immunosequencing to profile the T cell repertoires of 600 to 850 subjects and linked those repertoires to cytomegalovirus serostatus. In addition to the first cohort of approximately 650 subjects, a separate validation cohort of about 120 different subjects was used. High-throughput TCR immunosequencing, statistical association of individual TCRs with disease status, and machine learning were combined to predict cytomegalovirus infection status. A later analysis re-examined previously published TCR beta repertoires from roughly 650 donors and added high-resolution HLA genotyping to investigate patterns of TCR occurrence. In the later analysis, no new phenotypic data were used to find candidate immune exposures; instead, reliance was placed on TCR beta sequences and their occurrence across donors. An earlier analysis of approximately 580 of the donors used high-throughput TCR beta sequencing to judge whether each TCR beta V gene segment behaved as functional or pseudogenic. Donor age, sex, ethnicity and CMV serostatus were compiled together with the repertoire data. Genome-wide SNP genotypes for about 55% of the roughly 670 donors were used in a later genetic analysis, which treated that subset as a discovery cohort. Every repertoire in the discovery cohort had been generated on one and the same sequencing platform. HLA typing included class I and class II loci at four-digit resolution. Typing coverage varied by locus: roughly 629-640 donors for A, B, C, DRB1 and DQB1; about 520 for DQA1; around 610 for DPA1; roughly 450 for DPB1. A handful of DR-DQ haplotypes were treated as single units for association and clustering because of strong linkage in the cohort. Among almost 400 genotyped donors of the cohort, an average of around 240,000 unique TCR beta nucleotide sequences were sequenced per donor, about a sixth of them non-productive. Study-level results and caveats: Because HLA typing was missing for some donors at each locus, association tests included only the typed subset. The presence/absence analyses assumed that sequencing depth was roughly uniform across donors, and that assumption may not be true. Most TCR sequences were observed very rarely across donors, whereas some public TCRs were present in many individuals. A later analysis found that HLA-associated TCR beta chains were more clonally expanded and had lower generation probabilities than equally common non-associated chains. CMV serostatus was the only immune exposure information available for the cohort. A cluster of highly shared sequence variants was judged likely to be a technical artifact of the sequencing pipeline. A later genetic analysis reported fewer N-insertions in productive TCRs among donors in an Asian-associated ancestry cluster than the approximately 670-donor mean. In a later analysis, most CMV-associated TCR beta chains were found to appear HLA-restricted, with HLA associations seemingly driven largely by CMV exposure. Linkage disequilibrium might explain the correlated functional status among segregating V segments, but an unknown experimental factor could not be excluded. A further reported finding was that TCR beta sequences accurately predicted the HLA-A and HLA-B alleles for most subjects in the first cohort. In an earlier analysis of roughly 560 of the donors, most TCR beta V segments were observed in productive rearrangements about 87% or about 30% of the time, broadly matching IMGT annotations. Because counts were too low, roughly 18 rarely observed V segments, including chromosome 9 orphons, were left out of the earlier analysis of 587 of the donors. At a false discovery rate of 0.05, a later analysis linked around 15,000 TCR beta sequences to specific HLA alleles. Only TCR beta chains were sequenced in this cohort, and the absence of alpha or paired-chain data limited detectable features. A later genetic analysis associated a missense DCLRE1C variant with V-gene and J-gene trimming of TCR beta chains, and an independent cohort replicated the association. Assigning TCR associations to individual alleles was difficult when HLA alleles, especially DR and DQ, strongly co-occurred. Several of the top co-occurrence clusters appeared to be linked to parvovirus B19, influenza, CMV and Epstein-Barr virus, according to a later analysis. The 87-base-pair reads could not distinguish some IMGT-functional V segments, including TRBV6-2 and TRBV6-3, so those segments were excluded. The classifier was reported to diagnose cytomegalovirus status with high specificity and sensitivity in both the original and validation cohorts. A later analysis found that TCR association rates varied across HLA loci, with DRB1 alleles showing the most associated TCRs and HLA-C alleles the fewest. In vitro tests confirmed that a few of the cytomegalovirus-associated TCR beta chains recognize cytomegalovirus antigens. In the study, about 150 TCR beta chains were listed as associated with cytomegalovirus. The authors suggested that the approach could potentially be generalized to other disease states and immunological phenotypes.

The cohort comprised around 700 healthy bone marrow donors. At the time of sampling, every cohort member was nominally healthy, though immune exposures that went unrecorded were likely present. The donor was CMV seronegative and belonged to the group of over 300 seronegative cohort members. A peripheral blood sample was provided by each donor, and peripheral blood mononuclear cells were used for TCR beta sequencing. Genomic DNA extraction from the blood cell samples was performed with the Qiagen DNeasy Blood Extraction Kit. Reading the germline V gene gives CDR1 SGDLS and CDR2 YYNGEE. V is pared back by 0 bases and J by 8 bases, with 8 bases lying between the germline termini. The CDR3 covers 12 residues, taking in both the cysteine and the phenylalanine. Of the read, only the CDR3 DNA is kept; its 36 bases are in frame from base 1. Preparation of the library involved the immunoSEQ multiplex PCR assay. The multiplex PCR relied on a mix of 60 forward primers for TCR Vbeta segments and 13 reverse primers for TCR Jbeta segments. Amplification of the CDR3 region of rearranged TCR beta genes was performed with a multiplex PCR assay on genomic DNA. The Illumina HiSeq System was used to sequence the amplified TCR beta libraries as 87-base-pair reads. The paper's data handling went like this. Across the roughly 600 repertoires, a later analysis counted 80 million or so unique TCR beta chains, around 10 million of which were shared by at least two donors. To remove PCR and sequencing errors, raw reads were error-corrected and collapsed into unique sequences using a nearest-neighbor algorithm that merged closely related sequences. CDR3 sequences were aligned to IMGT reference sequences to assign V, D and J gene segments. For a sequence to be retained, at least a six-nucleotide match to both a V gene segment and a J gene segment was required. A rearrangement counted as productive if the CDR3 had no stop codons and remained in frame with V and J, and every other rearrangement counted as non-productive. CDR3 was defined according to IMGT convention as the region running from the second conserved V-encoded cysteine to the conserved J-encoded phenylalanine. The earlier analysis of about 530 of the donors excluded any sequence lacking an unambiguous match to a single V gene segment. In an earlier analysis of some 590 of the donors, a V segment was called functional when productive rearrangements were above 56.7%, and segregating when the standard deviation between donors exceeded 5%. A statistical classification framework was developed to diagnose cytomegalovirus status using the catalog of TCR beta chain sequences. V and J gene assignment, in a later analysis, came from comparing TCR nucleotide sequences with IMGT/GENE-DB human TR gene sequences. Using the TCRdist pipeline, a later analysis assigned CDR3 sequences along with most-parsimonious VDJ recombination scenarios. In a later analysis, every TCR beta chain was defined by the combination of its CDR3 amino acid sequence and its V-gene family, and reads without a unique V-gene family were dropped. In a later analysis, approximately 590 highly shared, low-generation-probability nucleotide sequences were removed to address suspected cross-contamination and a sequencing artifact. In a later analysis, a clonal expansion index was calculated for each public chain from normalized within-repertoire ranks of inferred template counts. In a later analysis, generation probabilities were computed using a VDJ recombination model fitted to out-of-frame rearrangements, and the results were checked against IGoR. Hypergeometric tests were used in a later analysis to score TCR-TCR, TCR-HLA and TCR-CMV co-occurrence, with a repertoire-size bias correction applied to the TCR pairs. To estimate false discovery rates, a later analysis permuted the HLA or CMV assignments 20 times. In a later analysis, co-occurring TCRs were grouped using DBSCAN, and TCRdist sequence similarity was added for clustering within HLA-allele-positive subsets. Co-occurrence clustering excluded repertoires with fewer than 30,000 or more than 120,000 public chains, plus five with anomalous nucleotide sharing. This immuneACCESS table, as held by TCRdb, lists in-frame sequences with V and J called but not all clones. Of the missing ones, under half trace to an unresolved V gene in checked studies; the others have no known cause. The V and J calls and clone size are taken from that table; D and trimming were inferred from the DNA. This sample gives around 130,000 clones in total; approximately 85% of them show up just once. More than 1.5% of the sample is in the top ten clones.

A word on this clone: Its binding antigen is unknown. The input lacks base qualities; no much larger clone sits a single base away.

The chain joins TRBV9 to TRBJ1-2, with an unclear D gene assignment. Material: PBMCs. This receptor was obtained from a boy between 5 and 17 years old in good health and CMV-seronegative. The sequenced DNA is TGTGCCAGCAGCGTAGAGGCAGGCGGCTACACCTTC. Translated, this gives CASSVEAGGYTF.